This is a list of T cell receptor beta chains from one sample in a study of technical replicates of blood from several donors. Assay used: immunoSEQ multiplex PCR; TCRdb lists only in-frame clones, some missing. The sample lists about 100,000 clones, 95% to 96% seen once, with over 0.2% in the top ten. Sequencing input: T cells isolated from PBMCs. These receptors were collected from a human donor in good health. Both conserved end residues are part of each CDR3. D genes are given only for firm matches. Not every row has a clone size; where given, it reads once, few, many or a size class.

TRBJ1-5 TRBV28 TRBD1 once CASSSADRVHQPQHF TGTGCCAGCAGTTCCGCGGACAGGGTACATCAGCCCCAGCATTTT
TRBJ2-7 TRBV20-1 NA NA CSAVPGVEQYF TGCAGTGCCGTTCCAGGTGTCGAGCAGTACTTC
TRBJ1-5 TRBV6-5 TRBD1 NA CASRRGGQGNQPQHF TGTGCCAGCAGGAGGGGGGGACAGGGCAATCAGCCCCAGCATTTT
TRBJ1-2 TRBV15 NA NA CATSRDQGGYGYTF TGTGCCACCAGCAGAGACCAGGGAGGGTATGGCTACACCTTC
TRBJ1-1 TRBV5-5 TRBD1 NA CASSFFTGGTEAFF TGTGCCAGCAGCTTTTTCACAGGGGGCACTGAAGCTTTCTTT
TRBJ2-3 TRBV5-4 TRBD1 once CASSFAQGGDTQYF TGTGCCAGCAGCTTCGCACAGGGGGGAGATACGCAGTATTTT
TRBJ2-1 TRBV30 TRBD2 NA CAWSGLAGRIAPYNEQFF TGTGCCTGGAGTGGACTAGCGGGGCGGATAGCCCCCTACAATGAGCAGTTCTTC
TRBJ1-2 TRBV29-1 TRBD1 NA CSVAGTDSDGYTF TGCAGCGTTGCCGGGACAGATAGTGATGGCTACACCTTC
TRBJ2-2 TRBV28 TRBD1 NA CASSFSFGQGVPGELFF TGTGCCAGCAGTTTTTCCTTTGGACAGGGGGTTCCCGGGGAGCTGTTTTTT
TRBJ1-2 TRBV4-1 NA NA CASSRTSQGSLHGYTF TGCGCCAGCAGCCGAACCTCACAGGGATCTTTACATGGCTACACCTTC
TRBJ1-5 TRBV5-1 NA NA CASREGGGNQPQHF TGCGCCAGCCGCGAGGGGGGGGGCAATCAGCCCCAGCATTTT
TRBJ1-5 TRBV6-6 NA NA CASSYSGLQPQHF TGTGCCAGCAGTTACTCGGGACTGCAGCCCCAGCATTTT
TRBJ1-1 TRBV6-5 NA NA CASSYSTGFVSGEAFF TGTGCCAGCAGTTACTCGACGGGTTTCGTTTCGGGAGAAGCTTTCTTT
TRBJ2-7 TRBV28 NA NA CASSTLLIGKRDYEQYF TGTGCCAGCAGTACCCTCCTAATCGGGAAGAGGGACTACGAGCAGTACTTC
TRBJ2-5 TRBV2 TRBD2 NA CASSGRAGIQETQYF TGTGCCAGCAGTGGTCGAGCGGGGATACAAGAGACCCAGTACTTC
TRBJ2-5 TRBV28 TRBD2 NA CASSRRGLADTWGQETQYF TGTGCCAGCAGTCGCCGGGGACTAGCGGACACATGGGGCCAAGAGACCCAGTACTTC
TRBJ1-5 TRBV18 NA NA CASSPPNGDQPQHF TGTGCCAGCTCACCACCGAACGGTGATCAGCCCCAGCATTTT
TRBJ1-5 TRBV29-1 TRBD1 NA CSVTGTGDSNQPQHF TGCAGCGTTACCGGGACAGGGGATAGCAATCAGCCCCAGCATTTT
TRBJ2-2 TRBV2 TRBD1 NA CASRQGQGNTGELFF TGTGCCAGCAGGCAGGGACAGGGAAACACCGGGGAGCTGTTTTTT
TRBJ2-3 TRBV6-1 NA NA CASSPRADTQYF TGTGCCAGCAGTCCCAGGGCAGATACGCAGTATTTT
TRBJ1-1 TRBV5-1 TRBD1 NA CASSSDRGHAEAFF TGCGCCAGCAGCTCCGACAGGGGGCACGCTGAAGCTTTCTTT
TRBJ1-2 TRBV6-5 NA NA CASEQGRGYTF TGTGCCAGCGAACAGGGTAGGGGCTACACCTTC
TRBJ2-7 TRBV10-3 NA NA CAISESTREKWARMLPSYEQYF TGTGCCATCAGTGAGTCGACTCGGGAAAAGTGGGCAAGGATGCTACCCTCCTACGAGCAGTACTTC
TRBJ1-4 TRBV5-4 TRBD1 NA CASSKWGGQAEELFF TGTGCCAGCAGCAAATGGGGGGGACAGGCCGAGGAACTGTTTTTT
TRBJ2-3 TRBV28 NA once CASSALGKTDTQYF TGTGCCAGCAGTGCACTAGGAAAAACAGATACGCAGTATTTT
TRBJ1-4 TRBV6-5 TRBD1 NA CASSYITGDEKLFF TGTGCCAGCAGTTACATTACAGGGGATGAAAAACTGTTTTTT
TRBJ2-1 TRBV7-9 NA NA CASSLSSDYPHEQFF TGTGCCAGCAGCCTCTCTAGTGATTACCCCCATGAGCAGTTCTTC
TRBJ1-2 TRBV10-2 TRBD1 NA CASRDMDRNYGYTF TGCGCCAGCAGAGATATGGACAGGAACTATGGCTACACCTTC